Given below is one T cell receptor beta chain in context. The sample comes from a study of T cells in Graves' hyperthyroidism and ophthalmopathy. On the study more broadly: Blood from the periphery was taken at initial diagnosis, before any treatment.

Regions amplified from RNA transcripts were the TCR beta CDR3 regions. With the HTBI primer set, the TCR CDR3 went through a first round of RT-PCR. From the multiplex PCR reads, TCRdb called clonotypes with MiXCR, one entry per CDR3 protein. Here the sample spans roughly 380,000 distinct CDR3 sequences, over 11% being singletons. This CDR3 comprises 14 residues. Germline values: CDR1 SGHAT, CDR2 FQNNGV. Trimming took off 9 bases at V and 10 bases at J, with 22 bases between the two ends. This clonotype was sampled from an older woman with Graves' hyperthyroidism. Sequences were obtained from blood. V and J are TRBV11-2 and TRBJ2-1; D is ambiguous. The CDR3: CASSPAVSWAEQFF. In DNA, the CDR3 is TGTGCCAGTTCCCCGGCGGTCAGTTGGGCCGAGCAGTTCTTC.